This is a list of T cell receptor beta chains from one sample in a study of blood T cell repertoires in COVID-19. Some clones are missing from TCRdb's copy, which holds only in-frame ones; the method was immunoSEQ multiplex PCR. The sample includes roughly 100,000 clones, around 84% of them seen just once. The material sequenced was peripheral blood. The receptors were sampled from a man aged 45 to 65 with active or convalescent COVID-19. The CDR3 runs from the conserved cysteine through the conserved F or W. A D gene is named only where the DNA matches it firmly. The size of a clone is reported for some rows only, either as once, few or many, or as a class for expanded clones.

cdr3_nt cdr3_aa v_call clone_size d_call j_call
TGTGCCAGCTCAGCAGGGCCCGAGCAGTACTTC CASSAGPEQYF TRBV18 NA NA TRBJ2-7
TGTGCCACCAGTGACTTCAGGGGGCGGAACTATGGCTACACCTTC CATSDFRGRNYGYTF TRBV24-1 NA TRBD1 TRBJ1-2
TGTGCCAGTAGTATAGGAGGGGGCTCGGGAGAGACCCAGTACTTC CASSIGGGSGETQYF TRBV19 NA TRBD1 TRBJ2-5
TGTGCCAGCAGTGAACCGACCTTAGGGGCTGGGGCCAACGTCCTGACTTTC CASSEPTLGAGANVLTF TRBV2 NA NA TRBJ2-6
TGTGCCAGTAGTAAGGGACTAGCGGGGGGTTCAAACACCGGGGAGCTGTTTTTT CASSKGLAGGSNTGELFF TRBV19 NA TRBD2 TRBJ2-2
TGTGCCAGTAGTATGGGCAGCCAAGAGACCCAGTACTTC CASSMGSQETQYF TRBV19 NA NA TRBJ2-5
TGTGCCAGCAGTCAACTACAGGGGGCGAACACTGAAGCTTTCTTT CASSQLQGANTEAFF TRBV28 NA TRBD1 TRBJ1-1
TGTGCCAGCAGCCCACAGGGGCCCGACACTGAAGCTTTCTTT CASSPQGPDTEAFF TRBV5-6 NA TRBD1 TRBJ1-1
TGTGCCAGCAGTTCTCGGACTAGACAAGAGACCCAGTACTTC CASSSRTRQETQYF TRBV6-2/TRBV6-3 NA TRBD2 TRBJ2-5
TGCGCCAGCAGTGACCAACAGCAAGAGACCCAGTACTTC CASSDQQQETQYF TRBV10-1 NA NA TRBJ2-5
TGTGCCGGTGGACAGGGGGCGGGAACCGGGGAGCTGTTTTTT CAGGQGAGTGELFF TRBV6-5 NA TRBD1 TRBJ2-2
TGTGCCAGCAGCCAAGTCGGGTACGAGCAGTACTTC CASSQVGYEQYF TRBV3-1/TRBV3-2 few NA TRBJ2-7
TGCAGCGCCCGTGGACTTAGGGACACAGATACGCAGTATTTT CSARGLRDTDTQYF TRBV29-1 NA NA TRBJ2-3
TGTGCCAGCAGCACGGATTGGGCTTGGAACACTGAAGCTTTCTTT CASSTDWAWNTEAFF TRBV4-2 few NA TRBJ1-1
TGTGCCAGCAGTGCGGGACAGGGAACCTACAATGAGCAGTTCTTC CASSAGQGTYNEQFF TRBV6-4 NA TRBD1 TRBJ2-1
TGTGCCAGCAGCTTAGCGCGTGAGAACACTGAAGCTTTCTTT CASSLARENTEAFF TRBV7-9 NA NA TRBJ1-1
TGTGCCAGTAAATTAGGAAGGGACAGGGCCTATTACGAGCAGTACTTC CASKLGRDRAYYEQYF TRBV19 NA TRBD1 TRBJ2-7
TGTGCCAGCGGCCCCGGGGAGCTGTTTTTT CASGPGELFF TRBV6-5 NA NA TRBJ2-2
TGTGCCAGCAAGAGACTAGCGGGGGTGGGTGAGCAGTTCTTC CASKRLAGVGEQFF TRBV7-2 NA TRBD2 TRBJ2-1
TGTGCCAGCAGCTTAGGGACAGGGGCCACAGATACGCAGTATTTT CASSLGTGATDTQYF TRBV7-7 few TRBD1 TRBJ2-3
TGTGCCAGCAGTGTACAGGGGGCAGGGGAGACCCAGTACTTC CASSVQGAGETQYF TRBV2 NA TRBD1 TRBJ2-5
TGTGCCAGCAGGGGGGGAACTACTTATAATTCACCCCTCCACTTT CASRGGTTYNSPLHF TRBV28 NA NA TRBJ1-6
TGTGCCACCAGTTCGGCAGGGAACACTGAAGCTTTCTTT CATSSAGNTEAFF TRBV24-1 NA NA TRBJ1-1
TGTGCCAGCAGCTTAGGATCAACCGGGGAGACCCAGTACTTC CASSLGSTGETQYF TRBV7-9 NA NA TRBJ2-5
TGTGCCAGCAGCTTAGGACAGGTCCCTCTCCTCAACAATGAGCAGTTCTTC CASSLGQVPLLNNEQFF TRBV7-2 NA NA TRBJ2-1
TGTGCCAGCAGCTTTCGGACAGGGGGCTCTCCAGATACGCAGTATTTT CASSFRTGGSPDTQYF TRBV13 few TRBD1 TRBJ2-3
TGTGCCATCAGTGAGTCGACGGACGGGAGGGGGCCCCAAGAGACCCAGTACTTC CAISESTDGRGPQETQYF TRBV10-3 NA NA TRBJ2-5
TGCGCCAGCAGCTCGGGAGATAACTATGGCTACACCTTC CASSSGDNYGYTF TRBV5-1 NA NA TRBJ1-2
TGTGCCAGCTCACTTAGCGGCGGCGAGCAGTTCTTC CASSLSGGEQFF TRBV18 NA NA TRBJ2-1
TGTGCCAGTAGTCTACAGGGCCCCTATAGCAATCAGCCCCAGCATTTT CASSLQGPYSNQPQHF TRBV19 NA NA TRBJ1-5
TGTGCCAGCAGTCCGACTATCGGGTCTACGCAGTATTTT CASSPTIGSTQYF TRBV6-2/TRBV6-3 once NA TRBJ2-3
TGCAGCGGTGGCAGGGCCCAAGAGACCCAGTACTTC CSGGRAQETQYF TRBV29-1 NA NA TRBJ2-5
TGTGCCACCAGCCCCCCAGAAGCGGGGGCCTACAATGAGCAGTTCTTC CATSPPEAGAYNEQFF TRBV24-1 NA TRBD2 TRBJ2-1
TGTGCCAGCAGCTCCAGGGGGTACGGAAACACCATATATTTT CASSSRGYGNTIYF TRBV7-9 NA TRBD1 TRBJ1-3
TGTGCCAGCAGCCACACAGACAGCAAAAACATTCAGTACTTC CASSHTDSKNIQYF TRBV3-1/TRBV3-2 NA NA TRBJ2-4
TGCGCCAGCAGCTTGAGTAAGGCGGGGAGTGACGAGCAGTACTTC CASSLSKAGSDEQYF TRBV5-1 NA NA TRBJ2-7
TGCGCCAGCAGTGAGTTTGGGGGCCCCGGGGAGCTGTTTTTT CASSEFGGPGELFF TRBV10-2 NA NA TRBJ2-2
TGTGCCAGCAGTGAATGGGACAGGGGGCTGGAAGGTTCACCCCTCCACTTT CASSEWDRGLEGSPLHF TRBV25-1 few TRBD1 TRBJ1-6
TGTGCCAGCAGCTTTTGGACACCTAACTATGGCTACACCTTC CASSFWTPNYGYTF TRBV5-5 NA NA TRBJ1-2
TGCAGTGCCCTAGGTGGAGATACGCAGTATTTT CSALGGDTQYF TRBV20-1 NA NA TRBJ2-3
TGTGCCAGTAGTTCCCTGGGACAGGGGAATTCACCCCTCCACTTT CASSSLGQGNSPLHF TRBV19 NA TRBD1 TRBJ1-6
TGTGCCAGTAGGGCCGGGGAGCCCCAGCATTTT CASRAGEPQHF TRBV19 NA NA TRBJ1-5
TGTGCCAGCAGTTTGGCTAGCGGGGGGTCCTCTTTCACAGATACGCAGTATTTT CASSLASGGSSFTDTQYF TRBV28 once TRBD2 TRBJ2-3
TGCGCCAGCAGTCAAGCCGGGACATCGTGGAAGCCCCAGCATTTT CASSQAGTSWKPQHF TRBV23-1 NA NA TRBJ1-5
TGTGCCAGCCTCGCAGGGGGCGGAAATTCACCCCTCCACTTT CASLAGGGNSPLHF TRBV27 few TRBD1 TRBJ1-6
TGTGCCAGCAGCTTAGCTCGGGGGGATAATTCACCCCTCCACTTT CASSLARGDNSPLHF TRBV7-6 NA NA TRBJ1-6
TGTGCCAGCAGACCCGGGACTAGCTTCGGCGAGCAGTACTTC CASRPGTSFGEQYF TRBV28 NA TRBD2 TRBJ2-7
TGTGCCACCAGCAGGGACAGGGGCACAGATACGCAGTATTTT CATSRDRGTDTQYF TRBV15 NA TRBD1 TRBJ2-3
TGTGCCAGCAGTTACTCGGGGGAGGGACAGCCCCAGCATTTT CASSYSGEGQPQHF TRBV6-5 NA NA TRBJ1-5
TGTGCCAGCAGCTCGGAGGGAGCGGACACTGAAGCTTTCTTT CASSSEGADTEAFF TRBV11-3 NA NA TRBJ1-1
TGTGCCAGCAGGACAGGGGGCGCGAGGGGCTACACCTTC CASRTGGARGYTF TRBV6-5 NA TRBD1 TRBJ1-2
TGTGCCATCAGTGGGGGGGAAGCATACGAGCAGTACTTC CAISGGEAYEQYF TRBV10-3 NA NA TRBJ2-7
TGTGCCAGCAGCGTCCGGGACAGGACAACTAATGAAAAACTGTTTTTT CASSVRDRTTNEKLFF TRBV7-8 NA TRBD1 TRBJ1-4
TGTGCCTCTTCAGTGTTGCCAACTAATGAAAAACTGTTTTTT CASSVLPTNEKLFF TRBV2 NA NA TRBJ1-4
TGTGCCAGCTCACTCCAGGGACAGGATAATTCACCCCTCCACTTT CASSLQGQDNSPLHF TRBV18 NA TRBD1 TRBJ1-6